This T cell receptor beta chain stems from a study of blood T cell repertoires in COVID-19. Study at large: There were acute and convalescent COVID-19 samples, and they came from the United States, Italy and Spain.

The germline V gene has CDR1 LGHDT and CDR2 YNNKEL (reference sequence). V was clipped by 2 bases and J by 9 bases; unmatched bases: 8. The CDR3 contains 15 residues. Sequencing was performed with immunoSEQ multiplex PCR; in TCRdb, only in-frame clones are kept and a portion is missing. The table lists around 250,000 clones, roughly four fifths of them singletons. The specimen sequenced was peripheral blood. The genes are TRBV3-1 (or the pseudogene TRBV3-2) and TRBJ2-1, with 9 nucleotides matching TRBD2. The receptor comes from a man in his thirties or forties who had recovered from COVID-19. The CDR3 nucleotides are TGTGCCAGCAGCCAAATCCCAGCGGGGGGCTTTGAGCAGTTCTTC. This codes for CASSQIPAGGFEQFF.